Below are 10 T cell receptor beta chains sequenced from a single sample in a study of blood T cell repertoires in COVID-19. Only in-frame clones appear in the TCRdb table, and some are missing; sequencing was by immunoSEQ multiplex PCR. The repertoire consists of about 52,000 clones, with 82% occurring once and the leading ten covering roughly 12%. Sequencing input: peripheral blood. These receptor sequences come from a man aged 80 or over with COVID-19, enrolled during active disease.

The chain links TRBV9 to TRBJ2-1; D gene uncertain. Per the germline V gene, CDR1 is SGDLS and CDR2 is YYNGEE. This CDR3 region has 15 residues. Deletions cut 4 bases from V and 0 bases from J, with 11 bases between. CDR3 in amino acids: CASSPRPSSYNEQFF. The DNA of the CDR3 is TGTGCCAGCAGCCCCCGCCCTAGCTCCTACAATGAGCAGTTCTTC.

The chain combines TRBV18 with TRBJ1-1; D is uncertain. Deletions cut 0 bases from V and 6 bases from J, with 14 bases between. CDR3 length: 15 residues. Germline V gene sequence: CDR1 KGHSH, CDR2 LQKENI. The CDR3 DNA reads TGTGCCAGCTCACCACCGAACAGTCGGGAGGCTGAAGCTTTCTTT. Translating gives CASSPPNSREAEAFF.

V and J are TRBV29-1 and TRBJ2-7; possible D gene TRBD1, 6 bases. CDR3 length: 12 residues. Germline assignment: CDR1 SQVTM and CDR2 ANQGSEA. V lost 4 bases, J lost 3 bases, and 10 bases lay in between. The CDR3, as DNA: TGCAGCGTTGCGACAGGAAGCTACGAGCAGTACTTC. This encodes CSVATGSYEQYF.

The chain couples TRBV20-1 to TRBJ2-3; no firm D call. V lost 5 bases, J lost 4 bases, and 7 bases lay in between. Germline CDR1 is DFQATT and CDR2 is SNEGSKA (reference sequence). This CDR3 spans 11 amino acids. CDR3 nucleotides: TGCAGTGCTGTCTTATCAGATACGCAGTATTTT. Encoded protein: CSAVLSDTQYF.

V usage is TRBV5-6 and J usage is TRBJ2-7, with D uncertain. Deletions cut 1 base from V and 4 bases from J, with 12 bases between. The CDR3 has 14 residues. Germline V gene data show CDR1 as SGHDT and CDR2 as YYEEEE. The CDR3, as DNA: TGTGCCAGCAGCTTGTTGGATACAGTTTACGAGCAGTACGTC. Translation: CASSLLDTVYEQYV.

The chain joins TRBV19 to TRBJ1-1, with a tentative D call TRBD1 (5 bases). This CDR3 has 15 residues. V lost 5 bases and J 1 base, leaving 14 bases between the germline ends. Looked up from germline, CDR1 is LNHDA and CDR2 is SQIVND (reference sequence). The CDR3 region is CASSVSGLSNTEAFF. DNA of the CDR3: TGTGCCAGTAGTGTCTCGGGACTATCGAACACTGAAGCTTTCTTT.

The chain combines TRBV12-3 or TRBV12-4 with TRBJ1-6; possible D gene TRBD1, 6 bases. Trimming took off 6 bases at V and 7 bases at J, with 7 bases between the two ends. This CDR3 has 12 residues. The CDR3 here is CASRRGNSPLHF. Here the CDR3 DNA reads TGTGCCAGCAGAAGGGGGAATTCACCCCTCCACTTT.

The chain is built from TRBV12-3 or TRBV12-4 and TRBJ1-2, with D unclear. The CDR3 extends over 13 amino acids. V was cut by 2 bases and J by 5 bases, with 9 bases left in between. The CDR3 region has the DNA TGTGCCAGCAGTTTACGGTACGGTTATGGCTACACCTTC. It codes for CASSLRYGYGYTF.

V usage is TRBV6-2 or TRBV6-3 and J usage is TRBJ2-1; 10 bases map to TRBD2. The germline gives CDR1 MNHEY, CDR2 SVGEGT. J gave up 10 bases and V 6 bases, and 12 bases lay outside the gene matches. The CDR3 spans 15 residues. CDR3 residues: CASSHLGLAGDEQFF. In DNA form, the CDR3 reads TGTGCCAGCAGCCATCTTGGGCTAGCGGGGGACGAGCAGTTCTTC.

This clone occurred a few times. V gene TRBV4-3 combines with J gene TRBJ1-2; D gene ambiguous. Germline lookup yields CDR1 LGHNA and CDR2 YSLEER. V lost 0 bases, J lost 3 bases, and 8 bases lay in between. CDR3 size: 14 residues. The CDR3 sequence: CASSQDVGYYGYTF. The CDR3 nucleotides read TGCGCCAGCAGCCAAGATGTGGGCTACTATGGCTACACCTTC.